The rows below give T cell receptor beta chains drawn from one sample of a study of response to subunit inactivated influenza vaccine. TCRdb ran MiXCR on the RT-PCR reads and lists one entry per CDR3 protein. The sample comprises about 650,000 distinct CDR3 sequences, more than 15% of which are singletons, and more than 9% rests with the top ten. Here the sequenced sample was PBMCs from blood, taken approximately 13 days after vaccination. These TCRs come from a man aged 45 to 65 who received an inactivated influenza vaccine. Each CDR3 is given with its conserved first and last residue. Fields, in order: V gene, clone size, CDR3 protein. Size tells how often a clone was seen (once, few, many) or the class of an expanded clone, and some rows leave it out.

>TRBV5-1|-
CASSLEITAYEQYF
>TRBV30|few
CAWSDNTDTQYF
>TRBV20-1|few
CSAYSDRGTNTGELFF
>TRBV7-2|many
CASSLVPDTDTQYF
>TRBV4-1|few
CASSQKDTNTEAFF
>TRBV27|few
CASRNRFPQGTANMNTEAFF
>TRBV29-1|-
CSVRLSMNTEAFF
>TRBV11-2|many
CASSPHRGAGTEAFF
>TRBV6-1|-
CASSEDERETYEQYF
>TRBV6-5|-
CASSWGGTRLMNTEAFF
>TRBV12-3/TRBV12-4|many
CASSLRGRVQETQYF
>TRBV7-6|-
CASSLLASGGSYNEQFF
>TRBV4-1|-
CASSQDGSGGKETQYF
>TRBV7-8|few
CASSLRATSSYEQYF
>TRBV29-1|few
CSVEFTGGWYGYTF
>TRBV20-1|-
CSASTGTRGNSPLHF
>TRBV4-3|few
CASSQVWDRNTGELFF
>TRBV7-9|-
CASSATGTELTDTQYF
>TRBV6-2/TRBV6-3|-
CASSYVAGRNNEQFF
>TRBV6-1|-
CASTSRLGRGRETQYF
>TRBV24-1|-
CATSDRTDRLGSEQYF
>TRBV2|few
CASSFQRPGELFF
>TRBV5-1|-
CASSLVGQGILSGANVLTF
>TRBV20-1|few
CSATRRTATNEKLFF
>TRBV19|-
CASSPGQGASISGYTF
>TRBV28|-
CASSLGTISNQPQHF
>TRBV12-3/TRBV12-4|-
CASSASGLLEQYF
>TRBV18|-
CASSQAMTGTNTGELFF